The next 11 T cell receptor beta chains were all read from a single sample in a study of T cell changes during pregnancy in multiple sclerosis (dated by TCRdb to between 2018 and 2021). Library creation used the immunoSEQ multiplex PCR assay. TCRdb retrieved this table from immuneACCESS and kept in-frame rearrangements only. Not all clones are present; in checked studies, unresolved V genes account for under half, and no reason is known for the remainder. A total of 100,000 or so clones appear in this sample, approximately 95% of them only once. The top ten clonotypes cover approximately 1.7% of the sample. Sequencing was performed on peripheral blood, taken after pregnancy. The receptors shown here come from a female donor in good health, enrolled as a control in a pregnancy study.

The rearrangement links TRBV2 to TRBJ2-2; 8 nucleotides match TRBD1. Germline assignment: CDR1 SNHLY and CDR2 FYNNEI. The CDR3 length is 15 residues. The V gene end was trimmed by 6 bases and the J gene end by 5 bases; junction bases not matched to a gene: 8. The CDR3 region has the DNA TGTGCCAGCAGCGGACAGGGTGTTTCGACCGGGGAGCTGTTTTTT. Translation: CASSGQGVSTGELFF.

The rearrangement uses TRBV5-1 and TRBJ2-6; D perhaps matches TRBD2 (6 bases). There are 17 residues in the CDR3. Trimming removed 2 bases from V and 9 bases from J, with 21 bases in between. CDR1 and CDR2 (germline): SGHRS, YFSETQ. The CDR3 spells CASSLGIGRDFDNVLTF. In nucleotides, the CDR3 is TGCGCCAGCAGCTTAGGTATCGGACGGGACTTCGACAACGTCCTGACTTTC.

This chain connects TRBV5-4 to TRBJ2-7; 11 nucleotides match TRBD2. J was trimmed by 8 bases and V by 4 bases; bases with no gene match: 8. Germline V gene sequence: CDR1 SGHNT, CDR2 YYREEE (reference sequence). The CDR3 is 14 residues long. The CDR3 protein is CASSAGLADIKQYF. The CDR3 coding sequence is TGTGCCAGCAGCGCGGGACTAGCGGATATCAAGCAGTACTTC.

V and J are TRBV7-2 and TRBJ1-1; perhaps TRBD1 as D (5 bases). CDR1 is SGHTA and CDR2 is FQGNSA in the germline V gene. Trimming cost V 5 bases and J 0 bases, with 10 bases left between them. The CDR3 length is 14 residues. CDR3 DNA: TGTGCCAGCAGCCGCATGGGGCTGAACACTGAAGCTTTCTTT. It encodes CASSRMGLNTEAFF. Looking up the rest from reference TRBV7-2 and TRBJ1-1 gives the full variable domain: GAGVSQSPSNKVTEKGKDVELRCDPISGHTALYWYRQSLGQGLEFLIYFQGNSAPDKSGLPSDRFSAERTGGSVSTLTIQRTQQEDSAVYLCASSRMGLNTEAFFGQGTRLTVV.

The V gene is TRBV27, the J gene TRBJ2-7; maybe TRBD2 (5 bases). V was shortened by 5 bases and J by 3 bases, with 17 bases between the two germline ends. This CDR3 is 15 amino acids long. CDR1 is MNHEY, CDR2 SMNVEV, per germline (reference sequence). CDR3 amino acids: CASSPRISEIYEQYF. The CDR3 DNA follows: TGTGCCAGCAGTCCGCGTATTAGCGAGATCTACGAGCAGTACTTC.

This chain joins TRBV27 and TRBJ2-7; 10 nucleotides match TRBD1. CDR1 MNHEY and CDR2 SMNVEV come from the germline V gene (reference sequence). With V trimmed by 6 bases and J by 3 bases, 8 bases remained unmatched. The CDR3 length is 15 residues. CDR3 in DNA: TGTGCCAGCAGGAGGGCGGGGACAGGGGACTACGAGCAGTACTTC. Protein sequence: CASRRAGTGDYEQYF.

The CDR3 spells CASCSGVATNEKLFF. CDR3 bases: TGTGCCAGCTGCTCCGGGGTCGCAACTAATGAAAAACTGTTTTTT. The rearrangement joins TRBV7-9 to TRBJ1-4, with D unresolved. The germline V gene has CDR1 SEHNR and CDR2 FQNEAQ (reference sequence). Between the trimmed V and J ends, which lost 8 bases and 0 bases, there was a span of 13 bases. The CDR3 runs 15 residues.

The chain uses TRBV4-1 and TRBJ1-4; 9 nucleotides match TRBD1. Germline V gene sequence: CDR1 MGHRA, CDR2 YSYEKL. The trim removed 0 bases at V and 3 bases at J, leaving 2 bases unmatched. The CDR3 is 16 amino acids. CDR3: CASSQDHRGPNEKLFF. The CDR3, as DNA: TGCGCCAGCAGCCAAGATCACAGGGGGCCTAATGAAAAACTGTTTTTT.

This chain uses TRBV28 with TRBJ1-1, with 10 bases identical to TRBD1. CDR3 length: 15 residues. Losses at the gene ends were 5 bases for V and 9 bases for J; bases not matched to a gene: 12. Germline V gives CDR1 MDHEN, CDR2 SYDVKM. Written as DNA, the CDR3 is TGTGCCAGCAGTCTCACTCCAGACAGGGGGCCCAAAGCTTTCTTT. It encodes CASSLTPDRGPKAFF.

The CDR3 here is CASSPGANTGELFF. The CDR3 DNA is TGTGCCAGCAGCCCGGGAGCGAACACCGGGGAGCTGTTTTTT. V and J are TRBV5-8 and TRBJ2-2, with D possibly TRBD2 on 6 matching bases. The V gene lost 4 bases and the J gene lost 0 bases, with 7 bases spanning the gap. The CDR3 contains 14 residues. Germline V gives CDR1 SGHTS, CDR2 YDEGEE.

As DNA, the CDR3 is TGCGCCAGCGGGACAGAAATGAACACTGAAGCTTTCTTT. It yields the protein CASGTEMNTEAFF. This chain connects TRBV5-1 to TRBJ1-1; 7 bases map to TRBD1. CDR3 length: 13 amino acids. Germline V gene sequence: CDR1 SGHRS, CDR2 YFSETQ. V was pared by 7 bases and J by 0 bases, with 3 bases of the junction left unmatched.